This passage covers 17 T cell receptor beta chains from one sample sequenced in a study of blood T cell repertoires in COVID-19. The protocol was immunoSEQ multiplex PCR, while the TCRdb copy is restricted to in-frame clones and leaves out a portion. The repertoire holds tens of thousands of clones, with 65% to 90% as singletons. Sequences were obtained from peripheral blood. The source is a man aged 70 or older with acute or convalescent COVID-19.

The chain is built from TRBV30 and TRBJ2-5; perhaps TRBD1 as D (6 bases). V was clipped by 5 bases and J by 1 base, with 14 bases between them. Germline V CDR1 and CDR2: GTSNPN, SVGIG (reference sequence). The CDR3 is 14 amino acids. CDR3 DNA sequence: TGTGCCTGGCAAATGACAGGAGGCCAAGAGACCCAGTACTTC. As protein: CAWQMTGGQETQYF. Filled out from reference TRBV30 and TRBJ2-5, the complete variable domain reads SQTIHQWPATLVQPVGSPLSLECTVEGTSNPNLYWYRQAAGRGLQLLFYSVGIGQISSEVPQNLSASRPQDRQFILSSKKLLLSDSGFYLCAWQMTGGQETQYFGPGTRLLVL.

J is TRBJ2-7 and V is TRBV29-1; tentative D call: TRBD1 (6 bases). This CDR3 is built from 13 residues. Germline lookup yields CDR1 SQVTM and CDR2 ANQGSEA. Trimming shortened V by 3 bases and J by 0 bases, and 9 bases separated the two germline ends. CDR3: CSVEVGGSYEQYF. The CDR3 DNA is TGCAGCGTTGAGGTAGGGGGCTCCTACGAGCAGTACTTC.

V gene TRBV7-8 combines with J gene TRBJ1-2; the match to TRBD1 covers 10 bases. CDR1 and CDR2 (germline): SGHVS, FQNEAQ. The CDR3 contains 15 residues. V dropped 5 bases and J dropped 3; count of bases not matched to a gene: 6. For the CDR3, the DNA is TGTGCCAGCAGCCAACGGGACAGGGGCGACTATGGCTACACCTTC. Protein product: CASSQRDRGDYGYTF.

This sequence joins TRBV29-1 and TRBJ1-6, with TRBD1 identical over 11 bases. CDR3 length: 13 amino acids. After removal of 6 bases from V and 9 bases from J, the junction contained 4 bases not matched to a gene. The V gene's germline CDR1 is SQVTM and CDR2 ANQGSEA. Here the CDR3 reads CSVGTGGGSPLHF. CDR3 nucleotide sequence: TGCAGCGTCGGGACAGGGGGTGGTTCACCCCTCCACTTT.

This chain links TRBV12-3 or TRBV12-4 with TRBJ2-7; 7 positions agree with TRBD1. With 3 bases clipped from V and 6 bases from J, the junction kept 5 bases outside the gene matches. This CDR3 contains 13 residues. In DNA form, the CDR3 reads TGTGCCAGCAGTTTCATACAGGGGAGCGAGCAGTACTTC. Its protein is CASSFIQGSEQYF.

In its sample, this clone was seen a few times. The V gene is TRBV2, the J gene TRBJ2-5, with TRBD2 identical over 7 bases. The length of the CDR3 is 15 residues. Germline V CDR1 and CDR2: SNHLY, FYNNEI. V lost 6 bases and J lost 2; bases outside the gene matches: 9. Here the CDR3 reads CASSVPGGSQETQYF. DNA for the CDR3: TGTGCCAGCAGCGTACCGGGGGGATCTCAAGAGACCCAGTACTTC.

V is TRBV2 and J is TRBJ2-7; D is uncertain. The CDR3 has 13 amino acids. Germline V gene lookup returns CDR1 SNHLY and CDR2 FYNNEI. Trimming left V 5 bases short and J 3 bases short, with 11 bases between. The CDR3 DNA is TGTGCCAGCAGTATCCTACAGATCTACGAGCAGTACTTC. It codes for CASSILQIYEQYF.

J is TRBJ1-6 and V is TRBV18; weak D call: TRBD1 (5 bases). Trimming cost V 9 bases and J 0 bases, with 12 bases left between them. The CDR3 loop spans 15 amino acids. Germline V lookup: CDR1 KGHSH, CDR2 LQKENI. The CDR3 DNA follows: TGTGCCAGTTCGACAGAAAGCTCCTATAATTCACCCCTCCACTTT. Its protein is CASSTESSYNSPLHF.

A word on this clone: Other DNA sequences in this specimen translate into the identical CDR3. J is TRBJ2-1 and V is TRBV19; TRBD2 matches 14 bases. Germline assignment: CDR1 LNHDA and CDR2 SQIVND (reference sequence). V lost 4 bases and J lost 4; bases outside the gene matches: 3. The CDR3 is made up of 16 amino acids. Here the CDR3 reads CASSRRLAGGYNEQFF. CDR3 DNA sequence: TGTGCCAGTAGTAGACGACTAGCGGGAGGGTACAATGAGCAGTTCTTC. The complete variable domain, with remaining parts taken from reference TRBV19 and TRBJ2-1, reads DGGITQSPKYLFRKEGQNVTLSCEQNLNHDAMYWYRQDPGQGLRLIYYSQIVNDFQKGDIAEGYSVSREKKESFPLTVTSAQKNPTAFYLCASSRRLAGGYNEQFFGPGTRLTVL.

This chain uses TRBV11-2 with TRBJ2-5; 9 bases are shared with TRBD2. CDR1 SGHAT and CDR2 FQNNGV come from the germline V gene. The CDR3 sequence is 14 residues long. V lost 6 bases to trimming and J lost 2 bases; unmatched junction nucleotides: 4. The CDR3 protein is CASRLAGGQETQYF. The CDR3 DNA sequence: TGTGCCAGCAGACTGGCGGGGGGGCAAGAGACCCAGTACTTC.

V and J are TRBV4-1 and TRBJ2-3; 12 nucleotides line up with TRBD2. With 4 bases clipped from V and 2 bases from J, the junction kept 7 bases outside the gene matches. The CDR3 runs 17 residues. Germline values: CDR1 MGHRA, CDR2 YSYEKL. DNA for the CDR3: TGCGCCAGCAGCCGAGGACTAGCGGGGACGATCACAGATACGCAGTATTTT. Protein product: CASSRGLAGTITDTQYF.

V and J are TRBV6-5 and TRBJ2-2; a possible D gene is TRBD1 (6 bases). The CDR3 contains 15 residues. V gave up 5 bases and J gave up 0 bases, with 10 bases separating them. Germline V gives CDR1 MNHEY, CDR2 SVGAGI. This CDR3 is CASSRTATNTGELFF. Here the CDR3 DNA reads TGTGCCAGCAGTAGGACAGCAACGAACACCGGGGAGCTGTTTTTT.

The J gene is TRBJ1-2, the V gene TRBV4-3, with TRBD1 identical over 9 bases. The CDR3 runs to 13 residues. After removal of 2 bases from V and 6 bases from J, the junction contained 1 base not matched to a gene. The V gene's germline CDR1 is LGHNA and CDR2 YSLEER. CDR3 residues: CASSQRQGDGYTF. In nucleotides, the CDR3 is TGCGCCAGCAGCCAAAGACAGGGGGATGGCTACACCTTC.

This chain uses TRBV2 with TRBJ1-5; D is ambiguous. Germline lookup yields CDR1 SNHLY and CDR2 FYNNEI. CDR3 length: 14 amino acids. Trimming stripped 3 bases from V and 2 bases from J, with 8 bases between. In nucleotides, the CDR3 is TGTGCCAGCAGTGATGGCGGGCGCAATCAGCCCCAGCATTTT. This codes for CASSDGGRNQPQHF.

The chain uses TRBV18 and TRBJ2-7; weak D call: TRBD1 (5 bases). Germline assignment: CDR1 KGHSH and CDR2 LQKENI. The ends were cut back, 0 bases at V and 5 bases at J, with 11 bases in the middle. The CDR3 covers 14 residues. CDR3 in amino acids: CASSPPSQGDEQYF. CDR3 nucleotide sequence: TGTGCCAGCTCACCACCGTCCCAGGGCGACGAGCAGTACTTC.

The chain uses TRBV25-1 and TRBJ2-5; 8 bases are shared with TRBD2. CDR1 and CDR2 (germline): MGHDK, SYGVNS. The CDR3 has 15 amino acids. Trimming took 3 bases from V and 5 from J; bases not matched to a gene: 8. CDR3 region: CASSESLAGRETQYF. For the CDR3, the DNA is TGTGCCAGCAGTGAGTCATTAGCGGGGAGGGAGACCCAGTACTTC.

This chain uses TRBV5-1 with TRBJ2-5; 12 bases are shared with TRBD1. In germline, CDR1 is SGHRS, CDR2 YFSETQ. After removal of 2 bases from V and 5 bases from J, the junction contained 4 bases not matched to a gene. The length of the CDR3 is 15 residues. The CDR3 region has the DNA TGCGCCAGCAGCTTTGGGGACAGGGGGCAGGAGACCCAGTACTTC. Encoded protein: CASSFGDRGQETQYF.